Below are 31 T cell receptor beta chains sequenced from a single sample in a study of vaccination and CD4 T cells after COVID-19. Their target antigens are unknown. Sequence data for DNA of cultured CD4+ T cells were generated by the Oncomine TCR Beta short-read assay. TCRdb used MiXCR to reprocess the PCR reads, holding one entry per CDR3 protein. The sample carries around 13,000 distinct CDR3 sequences, 20% to 25% recorded once. As for treatment: approximately 9-day PBMC culture with coronavirus spike peptide pools or control peptides (ViraFEST assay). The input for sequencing was CD4+ T cells from blood, cultured in vitro, taken after SARS-CoV-2 vaccination. These receptor sequences come from a human donor who had recovered from COVID-19.

The chain carries TRBV10-3 and TRBJ2-7, with D unresolved. V was pared by 4 bases and J by 1 base, with 14 bases between. Germline-derived CDR1 and CDR2 are ENHRY and SYGVKD. This CDR3 spans 15 amino acids. The CDR3 sequence: CAISAPSRASYEQYF. CDR3 nucleotides: TGTGCCATCAGTGCCCCCTCTCGCGCATCCTACGAGCAGTACTTC.

The rearrangement links TRBV6-2 or TRBV6-3 to TRBJ2-5, with TRBD1 identical over 10 bases. There are 15 residues in the CDR3. V lost 0 bases to trimming and J lost 4 bases; unmatched junction nucleotides: 2. CDR1 MNHEY and CDR2 SVGEGT come from the germline V gene. The CDR3 DNA reads as TGTGCCAGCAGTTACTCGGGGACAGGGGTAGAGACCCAGTACTTC. The encoded protein is CASSYSGTGVETQYF.

The V call is TRBV6-1, the J call TRBJ1-2, with D perhaps matching TRBD1 (5 bases). Trimming removed 6 bases at V and 2 bases at J, with 10 bases between. CDR1 is MNHNS and CDR2 is SASEGT in the germline V gene. This CDR3 comprises 13 residues. CDR3 coding DNA: TGTGCCAGCAGCCGAGGGGCGAACTATGGCTACACCTTC. Its translation: CASSRGANYGYTF.

The rearrangement uses TRBV20-1 and TRBJ1-5; 8 bases are shared with TRBD1. CDR1 and CDR2 (germline): DFQATT, SNEGSKA (reference sequence). The CDR3 is 15 amino acids. The junction had 5 bases not matched to a gene; V was cut back by 0 bases and J by 4 bases. CDR3 nucleotides: TGCAGTGCTAGAGATAGCACAGGGGGGAATCAGCCCCAGCATTTT. It specifies CSARDSTGGNQPQHF.

This chain uses TRBV2 with TRBJ2-7; maybe TRBD2 (7 bases). CDR1 is SNHLY and CDR2 is FYNNEI in the germline V gene. V lost 10 bases to trimming and J lost 0 bases, with 16 bases between them. The CDR3 is 14 residues long. Here the CDR3 reads CATKRDTDSYEQYF. The CDR3 DNA reads as TGTGCCACAAAGCGGGACACAGACTCCTACGAGCAGTACTTC.

This clonotype appeared a few times. V is TRBV29-1 and J is TRBJ2-5; D unresolved. V lost 7 bases, J lost 3 bases, and 6 bases lay in between. Germline V gene sequence: CDR1 SQVTM, CDR2 ANQGSEA. This CDR3 contains 10 residues. The chain's CDR3 is CSASEETQYF. The CDR3 DNA follows: TGCAGCGCCTCAGAAGAGACCCAGTACTTC.

The chain has TRBV21-1 and TRBJ1-4. TRBV21-1 is a pseudogene locus. The CDR3 loop spans 16 amino acids. CDR3 sequence reads: CASSNRERGVYEKLFF. CDR3 sequence (DNA): TGTGCCAGCAGCAATAGGGAGCGGGGGGTATATGAAAAACTGTTTTTT.

This clonotype was picked up one time. This chain joins TRBV10-2 and TRBJ2-7; 8 bases align to TRBD2. The CDR3 covers 15 residues. The V gene end was trimmed by 0 bases and the J gene end by 2 bases; junction bases not matched to a gene: 3. CDR1 and CDR2 from the germline V gene are WSHSY and SAAADI. The CDR3 region has the DNA TGCGCCAGCAGTGAGTCGGCGCGGGAGGCCTACGAGCAGTACTTC. Translating it yields CASSESAREAYEQYF.

This clonotype was observed a handful of times. The chain employs TRBV4-3 and TRBJ2-5; the match to TRBD2 covers 9 bases. From germline, CDR1 is LGHNA and CDR2 YSLEER. After removal of 4 bases from V and 3 bases from J, the junction contained 3 bases not matched to a gene. The CDR3 totals 14 residues. The CDR3 bases are TGCGCCAGCAGCCCCCGACTAGCGGAAGAGACCCAGTACTTC. As protein: CASSPRLAEETQYF.

This clonotype has just a few counts. The chain carries TRBV27 and TRBJ1-2; D is ambiguous. V was pared by 6 bases and J by 0 bases, with 17 bases between. This CDR3 comprises 16 residues. Germline CDR1 and CDR2: MNHEY and SMNVEV (reference sequence). The DNA of the CDR3 is TGTGCCAGCAGCGCCTACGGACCGCAAGCTAACTATGGCTACACCTTC. Translation: CASSAYGPQANYGYTF.

The V and J genes are TRBV20-1 and TRBJ2-4; D is possibly TRBD1 or TRBD2 (5 bases each). V was shortened by 3 bases and J by 4 bases, with 19 bases between the two germline ends. The CDR3 has 16 residues. The V gene's germline CDR1 is DFQATT and CDR2 SNEGSKA (reference sequence). CDR3 sequence (DNA): TGCAGTGCTAGTGGGACCCAGGCCTTCCTTAAAAACATTCAGTACTTC. Its translation: CSASGTQAFLKNIQYF.

The rearrangement links TRBV4-1 to TRBJ2-1, with 7 bases that match TRBD2. CDR1 MGHRA and CDR2 YSYEKL come from the germline V gene. Unmatched junction bases numbered 5, after V lost 2 bases and J lost 13 bases. The length of the CDR3 is 12 residues. In DNA form, the CDR3 reads TGCGCCAGCAGCCAACACCGGGACTACCAGTTCTTC. This translates into CASSQHRDYQFF.

The table lists this clonotype with a few counts. This chain joins TRBV24-1 and TRBJ2-5, with D perhaps matching TRBD1 (8 bases). The V gene's germline CDR1 is KGHDR and CDR2 SFDVKD. V was cut by 5 bases and J by 1 base, with 16 bases left in between. The CDR3 loop spans 16 amino acids. The CDR3 DNA reads TGTGCCACCAGTGGGGACAGGCCTAGCGGCCAAGAGACCCAGTACTTC. It specifies CATSGDRPSGQETQYF.

This clonotype has only a few counts. The rearrangement uses TRBV10-3 and TRBJ2-1, with TRBD2 identical over 7 bases. The CDR3 has 14 residues. The trim removed 7 bases at V and 6 bases at J, leaving 9 bases unmatched. Per germline, CDR1 ENHRY and CDR2 SYGVKD. For the CDR3, the DNA is TGTGCCATCAAGCCGGAACTAGCGTCCAATGAGCAGTTCTTC. Residues: CAIKPELASNEQFF.

The chain joins TRBV3-1 to TRBJ1-1; no definite D call. The germline gives CDR1 LGHDT, CDR2 YNNKEL (reference sequence). CDR3 length equals 12 residues. With 4 bases removed from V and 10 bases from J, the gap between germline ends came to 13 bases. The CDR3 loop reads CASSRGGSAAFF. The CDR3, as DNA: TGTGCCAGCAGCCGAGGAGGCTCGGCAGCTTTCTTT. Together with reference TRBV3-1 and TRBJ1-1, the CDR3 gives the full variable domain: DTAVSQTPKYLVTQMGNDKSIKCEQNLGHDTMYWYKQDSKKFLKIMFSYNNKELIINETVPNRFSPKSPDKAHLNLHINSLELGDSAVYFCASSRGGSAAFFGQGTRLTVV.

V is TRBV2 and J is TRBJ2-7; TRBD1 might be the D (8 bases). The CDR3 runs 15 residues. The germline V gene encodes CDR1 SNHLY and CDR2 FYNNEI. The V and J ends lost 7 bases and 2 bases respectively, with 18 bases between them. The CDR3 coding sequence is TGTGCCAGCATCGAGGGTACAGGGGGGGCCTACGAGCAGTACTTC. It codes for CASIEGTGGAYEQYF.

This clonotype has more than one count but fewer than ten. The V and J genes are TRBV28 and TRBJ1-2; D is uncertain. CDR1 is MDHEN, CDR2 SYDVKM, per germline. This CDR3 has 12 residues. V was cut by 2 bases and J by 4 bases, with 5 bases left in between. CDR3 in amino acids: CASSLPAYGYTF. The DNA for the CDR3 is TGTGCCAGCAGTTTACCGGCCTATGGCTACACCTTC.

The chain recombines TRBV7-2 with TRBJ2-7; 8 bases line up with TRBD1. The CDR3 consists of 14 residues. CDR1 is SGHTA, CDR2 FQGNSA, per germline. The junction had 11 bases not matched to a gene; V was cut back by 6 bases and J by 7 bases. The CDR3, as DNA: TGTGCCAGCAGTTTCTTCGGACAGGGACGGGAGCAGTACTTC. Protein product: CASSFFGQGREQYF.

Only a few counts were recorded for this clonotype. Here the CDR3 DNA reads TGTGCCAGTAGCAAGCGGGGAGAGGGTACTGAAGCTTTCTTT. Translating it yields CASSKRGEGTEAFF. The genes are TRBV19 and TRBJ1-1; D gene uncertain. The germline gives CDR1 LNHDA, CDR2 SQIVND (reference sequence). This CDR3 contains 14 residues. Deletions cut 6 bases from V and 5 bases from J, with 16 bases between. The full variable domain, with the rest looked up from reference TRBV19 and TRBJ1-1, is DGGITQSPKYLFRKEGQNVTLSCEQNLNHDAMYWYRQDPGQGLRLIYYSQIVNDFQKGDIAEGYSVSREKKESFPLTVTSAQKNPTAFYLCASSKRGEGTEAFFGQGTRLTVV.

This chain connects TRBV19 to TRBJ1-5, with unresolved D. CDR1 is LNHDA, CDR2 SQIVND, per germline (reference sequence). V was cut by 2 bases and J by 4 bases, with 6 bases left in between. The CDR3 runs to 13 residues. The CDR3 region is CASSIKGNQPQHF. The CDR3 region has the DNA TGTGCCAGTAGTATAAAAGGTAATCAGCCCCAGCATTTT.

The V gene is TRBV7-2, the J gene TRBJ1-5; 7 nucleotides agree with TRBD1. V dropped 4 bases and J dropped 7; count of bases not matched to a gene: 10. CDR3 length: 15 amino acids. Germline V gene sequence: CDR1 SGHTA, CDR2 FQGNSA. The CDR3 loop is CASSSMDRPQQPQHF. CDR3 sequence (DNA): TGTGCCAGCAGCTCCATGGACAGGCCCCAGCAGCCCCAGCATTTT.

The chain carries TRBV7-6 and TRBJ2-1, with TRBD2 matching over 13 bases. This CDR3 has 21 amino acids. Germline V CDR1 and CDR2: SGHVS, FNYEAQ. V was clipped by 1 base and J by 1 base; unmatched bases: 13. CDR3 sequence: CASSLDPLTSGRALSYNEQFF. CDR3 sequence (DNA): TGTGCCAGCAGCTTAGATCCGCTCACTAGCGGGAGGGCCTTGTCCTACAATGAGCAGTTCTTC.

The genes are TRBV7-9 and TRBJ1-3, with D perhaps matching TRBD1 (6 bases). CDR1 is SEHNR and CDR2 is FQNEAQ in the germline V gene (reference sequence). Trimming left V 2 bases short and J 2 bases short, with 7 bases between. CDR3 length: 14 amino acids. CDR3 residues: CASSLSGAGNTIYF. The CDR3 DNA follows: TGTGCCAGCAGCTTATCAGGGGCTGGAAACACCATATATTTT.

V gene TRBV6-1 combines with J gene TRBJ2-1; 14 bases are shared with TRBD2. The germline V gene has CDR1 MNHNS and CDR2 SASEGT. The CDR3 is 17 residues long. Trimming removed 5 bases from V and 6 bases from J; junction bases left unmatched: 9. This chain's CDR3 is CASSTRAGTSGSNEQFF. In DNA, the CDR3 is TGTGCCAGCAGTACCCGTGCCGGGACTAGCGGGAGCAATGAGCAGTTCTTC.

This clonotype was seen only a few times. The chain couples TRBV28 to TRBJ2-7; D is undetermined. V lost 2 bases to trimming and J lost 7 bases, with 6 bases between them. CDR1 is MDHEN and CDR2 is SYDVKM in the germline V gene. This CDR3 region has 11 residues. CDR3 sequence reads: CASSLKWEQYF. The CDR3 coding sequence is TGTGCCAGCAGTTTAAAATGGGAGCAGTACTTC.

V gene TRBV2 combines with J gene TRBJ2-4; 7 nucleotides align to TRBD1. This CDR3 has 17 residues. V shed 3 bases and J 5 bases; nucleotides not matched to a gene: 13. Germline CDR1 is SNHLY and CDR2 is FYNNEI. In nucleotides, the CDR3 is TGTGCCAGCAGTGATCAGGGGGTATGGGGGTCGGAAAACATTCAGTACTTC. This translates into CASSDQGVWGSENIQYF.

A note on this clonotype: Germline is not matched at one junction end, which may reflect a read error. The chain employs TRBV29-1 and TRBJ1-2; D is undetermined. Germline V gene data show CDR1 as SQVTM and CDR2 as ANQGSEA. The CDR3 runs to 12 residues. The CDR3 loop reads CNVEETPYGYTF. CDR3 sequence (DNA): TGCAACGTTGAAGAGACACCCTATGGCTACACCTTC.

In this sample, this clonotype turned up a few times. V gene TRBV5-5 combines with J gene TRBJ1-5, with TRBD1 identical over 7 bases. The germline gives CDR1 SGHKS, CDR2 YYEKEE (reference sequence). Trimming removed 4 bases from V and 6 bases from J; junction bases left unmatched: 10. This CDR3 region has 15 residues. CDR3 region: CASSPTTGVAQPQHF. The CDR3 bases are TGTGCCAGCAGCCCAACCACAGGGGTTGCTCAGCCCCAGCATTTT.

This clonotype was picked up a small number of times. The chain carries TRBV20-1 and TRBJ2-1; no definite D call. The CDR3 is made up of 11 amino acids. V was cut by 3 bases and J by 5 bases, with 5 bases left in between. Germline V gene data show CDR1 as DFQATT and CDR2 as SNEGSKA (reference sequence). The CDR3, as DNA: TGCAGTGCTAGTGTGCACAATGAGCAGTTCTTC. As protein: CSASVHNEQFF.

V gene TRBV20-1 combines with J gene TRBJ2-7; TRBD2 aligns across 11 bases. This CDR3 contains 14 residues. CDR1 and CDR2 (germline): DFQATT, SNEGSKA (reference sequence). After removal of 6 bases from V and 3 bases from J, the junction contained 7 bases not matched to a gene. As DNA, the CDR3 is TGCAGTGCAAGCCAGACTAGCGGGAACTACGAGCAGTACTTC. Translated: CSASQTSGNYEQYF.

This chain uses TRBV21-1 with TRBJ2-5; TRBD2, the table's D call, lacks a check against the DNA. TRBV21-1 is deemed a pseudogene. The CDR3 sequence is 16 residues long. The CDR3 DNA sequence: TGTGCCAGCAGCAGGGAGACGGGAGGGTTGTCAGAGACCCAGTACTTC. Translating it yields CASSRETGGLSETQYF.